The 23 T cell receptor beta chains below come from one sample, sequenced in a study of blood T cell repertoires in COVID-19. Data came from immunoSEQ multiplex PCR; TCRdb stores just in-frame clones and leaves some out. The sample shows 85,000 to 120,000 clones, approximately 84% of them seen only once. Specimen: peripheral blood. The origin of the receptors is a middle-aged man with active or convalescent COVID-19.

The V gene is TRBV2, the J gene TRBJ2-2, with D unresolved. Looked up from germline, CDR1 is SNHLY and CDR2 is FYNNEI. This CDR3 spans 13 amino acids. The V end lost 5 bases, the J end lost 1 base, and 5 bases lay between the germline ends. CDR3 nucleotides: TGTGCCAGCAGTAATAGGAACACCGGGGAGCTGTTTTTT. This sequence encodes CASSNRNTGELFF.

The DNA of the CDR3 is TGTGCCAGCAGCTTGATTTATACAGGGACACCCCTCCACTTT. It yields the protein CASSLIYTGTPLHF. The V gene is TRBV5-6, the J gene TRBJ1-6, with D possibly matching TRBD1 (6 bases). This CDR3 spans 14 amino acids. The germline CDR1 and CDR2 sequences are SGHDT and YYEEEE. V was trimmed by 1 base and J by 11 bases, leaving 13 bases between them. Filled out from reference TRBV5-6 and TRBJ1-6, the complete variable domain reads DAGVTQSPTHLIKTRGQQVTLRCSPKSGHDTVSWYQQALGQGPQFIFQYYEEEERQRGNFPDRFSGHQFPNYSSELNVNALLLGDSALYLCASSLIYTGTPLHFGNGTRLTVT.

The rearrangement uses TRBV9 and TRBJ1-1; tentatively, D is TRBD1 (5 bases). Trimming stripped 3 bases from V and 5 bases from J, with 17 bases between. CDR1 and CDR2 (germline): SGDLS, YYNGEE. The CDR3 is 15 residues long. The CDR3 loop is CASSGSDGGGTEAFF. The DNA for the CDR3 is TGTGCCAGCAGCGGCTCGGACGGGGGAGGGACTGAAGCTTTCTTT.

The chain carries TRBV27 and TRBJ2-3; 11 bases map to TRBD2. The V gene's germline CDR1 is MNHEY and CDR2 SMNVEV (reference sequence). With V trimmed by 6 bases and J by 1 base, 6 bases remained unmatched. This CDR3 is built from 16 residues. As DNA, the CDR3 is TGTGCCAGCAGCCATCTAGCGGGGGGAGGCACAGATACGCAGTATTTT. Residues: CASSHLAGGGTDTQYF.

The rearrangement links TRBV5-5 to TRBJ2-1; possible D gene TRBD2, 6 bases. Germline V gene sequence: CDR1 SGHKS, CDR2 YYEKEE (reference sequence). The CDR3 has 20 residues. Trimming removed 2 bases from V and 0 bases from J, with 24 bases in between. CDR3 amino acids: CASSLRAGSLAASSYNEQFF. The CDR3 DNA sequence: TGTGCCAGCAGCTTACGCGCGGGGTCACTAGCCGCGAGCTCCTACAATGAGCAGTTCTTC.

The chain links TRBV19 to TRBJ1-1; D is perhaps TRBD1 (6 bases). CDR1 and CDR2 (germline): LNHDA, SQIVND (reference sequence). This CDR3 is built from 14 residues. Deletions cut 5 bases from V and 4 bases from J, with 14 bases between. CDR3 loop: CASSFQGIATEAFF. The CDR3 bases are TGTGCCAGTAGTTTTCAGGGGATTGCCACTGAAGCTTTCTTT.

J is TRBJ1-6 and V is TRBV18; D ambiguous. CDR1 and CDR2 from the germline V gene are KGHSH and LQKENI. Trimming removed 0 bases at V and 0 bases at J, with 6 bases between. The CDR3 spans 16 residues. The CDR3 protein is CASSPPGSSYNSPLHF. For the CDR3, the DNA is TGTGCCAGCTCACCACCGGGCAGCTCCTATAATTCACCCCTCCACTTT.

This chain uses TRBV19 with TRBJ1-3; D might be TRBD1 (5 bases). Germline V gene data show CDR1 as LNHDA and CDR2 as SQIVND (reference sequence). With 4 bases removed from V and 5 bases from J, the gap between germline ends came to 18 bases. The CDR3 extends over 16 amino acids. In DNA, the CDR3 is TGTGCCAGTAGTACAGCTGGCCAGGGTGGCAGAAACACCATATATTTT. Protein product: CASSTAGQGGRNTIYF.

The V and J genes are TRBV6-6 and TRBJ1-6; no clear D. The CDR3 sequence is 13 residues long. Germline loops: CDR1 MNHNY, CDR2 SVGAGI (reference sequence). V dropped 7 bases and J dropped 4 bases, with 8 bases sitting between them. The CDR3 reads CASKQEYNSPLHF. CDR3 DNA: TGTGCCAGCAAACAAGAATATAATTCACCCCTCCACTTT.

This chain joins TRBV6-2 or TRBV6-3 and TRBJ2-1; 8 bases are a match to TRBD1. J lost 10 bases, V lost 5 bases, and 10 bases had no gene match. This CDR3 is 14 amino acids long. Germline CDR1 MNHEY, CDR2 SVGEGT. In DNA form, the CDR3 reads TGTGCCAGCAGTCAAACAAACGGACAGGGCGAGCAGTTCTTC. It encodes CASSQTNGQGEQFF.

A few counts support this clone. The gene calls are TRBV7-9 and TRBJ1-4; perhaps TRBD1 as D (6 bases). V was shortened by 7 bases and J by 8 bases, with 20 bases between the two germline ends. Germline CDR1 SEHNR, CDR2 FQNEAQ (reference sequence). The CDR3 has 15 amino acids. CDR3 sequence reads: CASTPGEHGGEKLFF. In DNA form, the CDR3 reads TGTGCCAGCACCCCAGGGGAGCACGGTGGGGAAAAACTGTTTTTT.

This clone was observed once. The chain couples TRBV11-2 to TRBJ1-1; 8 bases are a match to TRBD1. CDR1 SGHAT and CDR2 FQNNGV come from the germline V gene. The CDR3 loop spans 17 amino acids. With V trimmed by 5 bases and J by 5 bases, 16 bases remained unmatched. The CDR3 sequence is CASSPKTGVAALTEAFF. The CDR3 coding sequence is TGTGCCAGCAGCCCCAAGACAGGGGTGGCGGCCCTAACTGAAGCTTTCTTT.

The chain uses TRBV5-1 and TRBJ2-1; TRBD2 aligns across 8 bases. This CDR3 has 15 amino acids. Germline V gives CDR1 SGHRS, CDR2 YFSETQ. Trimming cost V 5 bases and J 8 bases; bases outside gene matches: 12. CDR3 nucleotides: TGCGCCAGCAGAATGGGGGGACTAGGGTCCCATGAGCAGTTCTTC. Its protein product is CASRMGGLGSHEQFF.

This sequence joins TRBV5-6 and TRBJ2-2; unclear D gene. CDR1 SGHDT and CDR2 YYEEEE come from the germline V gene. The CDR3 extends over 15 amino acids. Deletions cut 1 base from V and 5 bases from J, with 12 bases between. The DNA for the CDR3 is TGTGCCAGCAGCTTGTGGAACAGTGGAACCGGGGAGCTGTTTTTT. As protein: CASSLWNSGTGELFF.

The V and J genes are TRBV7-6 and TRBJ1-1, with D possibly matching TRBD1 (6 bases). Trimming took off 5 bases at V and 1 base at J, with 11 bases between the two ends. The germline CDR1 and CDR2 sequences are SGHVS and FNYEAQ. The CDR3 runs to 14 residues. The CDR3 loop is CASSGRDKNTEAFF. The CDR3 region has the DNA TGTGCCAGCAGCGGACGGGACAAGAACACTGAAGCTTTCTTT.

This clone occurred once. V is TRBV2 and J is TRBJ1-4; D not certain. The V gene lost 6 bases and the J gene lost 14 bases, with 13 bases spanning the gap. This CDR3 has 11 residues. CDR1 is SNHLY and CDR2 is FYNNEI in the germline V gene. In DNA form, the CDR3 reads TGTGCCAGCAGAGAACCGGGAGACCTGTTTTTT. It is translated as CASREPGDLFF.

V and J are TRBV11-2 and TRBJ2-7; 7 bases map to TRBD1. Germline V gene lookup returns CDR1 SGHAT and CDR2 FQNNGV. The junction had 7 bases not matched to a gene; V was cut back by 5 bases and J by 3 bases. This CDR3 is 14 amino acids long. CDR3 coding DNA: TGTGCCAGCAGCCTCAGGACAGGTAACTACGAGCAGTACTTC. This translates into CASSLRTGNYEQYF.

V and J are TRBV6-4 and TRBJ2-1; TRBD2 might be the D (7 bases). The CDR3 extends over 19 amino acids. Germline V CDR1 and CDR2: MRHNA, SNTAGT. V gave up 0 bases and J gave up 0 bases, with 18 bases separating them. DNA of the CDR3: TGTGCCAGCAGTGACTCCGGCGGGGGCCCAGAGCTCTCCTACAATGAGCAGTTCTTC. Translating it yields CASSDSGGGPELSYNEQFF.

The CDR3 here is CASSSGTSPGDTQYF. For the CDR3, the DNA is TGTGCCAGTAGTTCCGGGACTAGCCCCGGAGATACGCAGTATTTT. The chain has TRBV19 and TRBJ2-3; 9 bases fit TRBD2. From germline, CDR1 is LNHDA and CDR2 SQIVND (reference sequence). V shed 5 bases and J 5 bases; nucleotides not matched to a gene: 8. This CDR3 is 15 amino acids long.

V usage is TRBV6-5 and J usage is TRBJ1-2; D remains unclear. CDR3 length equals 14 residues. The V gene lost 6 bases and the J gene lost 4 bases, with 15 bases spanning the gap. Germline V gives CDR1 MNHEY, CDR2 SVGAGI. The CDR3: CASRALGGIYGYTF. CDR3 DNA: TGTGCCAGCAGGGCCTTAGGCGGGATCTATGGCTACACCTTC.

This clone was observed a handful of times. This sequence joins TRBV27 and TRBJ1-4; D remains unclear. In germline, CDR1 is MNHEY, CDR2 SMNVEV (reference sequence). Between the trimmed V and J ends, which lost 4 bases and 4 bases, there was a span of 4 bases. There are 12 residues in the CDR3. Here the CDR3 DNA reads TGTGCCAGCAGTTCCTTTAATGAAAAACTGTTTTTT. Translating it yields CASSSFNEKLFF.

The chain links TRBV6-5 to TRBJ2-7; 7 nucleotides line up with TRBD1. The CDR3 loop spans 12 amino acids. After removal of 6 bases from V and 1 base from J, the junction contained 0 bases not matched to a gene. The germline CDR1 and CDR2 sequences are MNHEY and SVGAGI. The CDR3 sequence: CASRQGSYEQYF. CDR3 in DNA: TGTGCCAGCAGACAGGGGTCCTACGAGCAGTACTTC.

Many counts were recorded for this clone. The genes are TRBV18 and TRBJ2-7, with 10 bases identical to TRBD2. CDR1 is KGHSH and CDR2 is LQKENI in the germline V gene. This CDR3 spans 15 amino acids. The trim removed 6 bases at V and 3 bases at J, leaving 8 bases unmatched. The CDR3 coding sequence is TGTGCCAGCTCTCCCGGGACTAGCGAGTTCTACGAGCAGTACTTC. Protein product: CASSPGTSEFYEQYF.